One sample yielded the 27 T cell receptor beta chains listed below, sequenced in a study of shared T cell receptors in the human thymus. The data were produced by immunoSEQ multiplex PCR, yet TCRdb's version contains in-frame clones alone and is incomplete. Of about 380,000 clones in the sample, over 90% are singletons; the top ten hold approximately 0.018%. The sample taken for sequencing was thymocytes. The origin of the receptors is a human donor.

On this clone itself: The junction departs from germline at one end; a sequencing error may be responsible. The chain uses TRBV7-2 and TRBJ2-3; 9 bases fit TRBD2. This CDR3 contains 19 residues. Germline CDR1 reads SGHTA; CDR2 reads FQGNSA. The CDR3 loop reads CASSSHPSGIFPPRDTRYF. In DNA, the CDR3 is TGTGCCAGCAGCTCTCACCCTAGCGGGATCTTTCCCCCCAGAGATACGCGGTATTTT.

The CDR3 region is CASTSRGDTQYF. The CDR3 nucleotides are TGTGCCAGCACCTCCAGGGGAGATACGCAGTATTTT. The chain is built from TRBV28 and TRBJ2-3, with a tentative D call TRBD1 (6 bases). CDR1 is MDHEN and CDR2 is SYDVKM in the germline V gene. The CDR3 has 12 residues. The germline V and J ends were trimmed by 7 bases and 5 bases, with 10 bases remaining between them. Combining the CDR3 with reference TRBV28 and TRBJ2-3 gives the whole variable domain DVKVTQSSRYLVKRTGEKVFLECVQDMDHENMFWYRQDPGLGLRLIYFSYDVKMKEKGDIPEGYSVSREKKERFSLILESASTNQTSMYLCASTSRGDTQYFGPGTRLTVL.

The chain joins TRBV7-3 to TRBJ1-1, with D uncertain. The CDR3 covers 15 residues. CDR1 is SGHTA and CDR2 is FQGTGA in the germline V gene. Trimming stripped 5 bases from V and 2 bases from J, with 15 bases between. The CDR3 region is CASSLSPVGNTEAFF. The CDR3 DNA follows: TGTGCCAGCAGCCTAAGCCCAGTGGGAAACACTGAAGCTTTCTTT.

The rearrangement uses TRBV28 and TRBJ1-4; no definite D call. CDR3 length equals 18 residues. From germline, CDR1 is MDHEN and CDR2 SYDVKM. V was trimmed by 6 bases and J by 0 bases, leaving 20 bases between them. The CDR3 coding sequence is TGTGCCAGCAGCCCCTGGTTTGGTTCAAGGGCAACTAATGAAAAACTGTTTTTT. Translating gives CASSPWFGSRATNEKLFF.

V is TRBV27 and J is TRBJ2-1; the match to TRBD1 covers 8 bases. This CDR3 contains 16 residues. Germline trimming cut 6 bases from V and 2 bases from J; bases unmatched to any gene: 9. Germline lookup yields CDR1 MNHEY and CDR2 SMNVEV (reference sequence). CDR3 in DNA: TGTGCCAGCAGACCCTCCCACAGGGGGGCCTACAATGAGCAGTTCTTC. Translation gives CASRPSHRGAYNEQFF.

This chain connects TRBV5-1 to TRBJ2-3; no clear D gene. The CDR3 spans 16 residues. The V end was cut by 4 bases, the J end by 2 bases, with 17 bases between. Germline-derived CDR1 and CDR2 are SGHRS and YFSETQ. CDR3 in amino acids: CASSLRKASPTDTQYF. The CDR3 DNA is TGCGCCAGCAGCCTACGGAAAGCCTCTCCCACAGATACGCAGTATTTT.

The rearrangement links TRBV6-1 to TRBJ2-3; possibly TRBD1 or TRBD2 for D (5 bases each). Trimming stripped 6 bases from V and 0 bases from J, with 13 bases between. This CDR3 contains 15 residues. Germline CDR1 is MNHNS and CDR2 is SASEGT. The CDR3 DNA is TGTGCCAGCAGGGGACGGAACGCTAGCACAGATACGCAGTATTTT. As protein: CASRGRNASTDTQYF.

The chain is built from TRBV6-5 and TRBJ2-1; 7 nucleotides agree with TRBD2. J gave up 7 bases and V 0 bases, and 9 bases lay outside the gene matches. The CDR3 is made up of 16 amino acids. Germline V gene sequence: CDR1 MNHEY, CDR2 SVGAGI. CDR3 bases: TGTGCCAGCAGTTACTCGTACCGGGAGGCGAGGAATGAGCAGTTCTTC. Translating it yields CASSYSYREARNEQFF.

The V and J genes are TRBV4-1 and TRBJ2-7; D remains unclear. Trimming pared 0 bases from V and 9 bases from J, leaving 9 bases between. Germline CDR1 reads MGHRA; CDR2 reads YSYEKL. This CDR3 has 12 residues. CDR3 bases: TGCGCCAGCAGCCAAGATGGGCTATTGCAGTACTTC. This sequence encodes CASSQDGLLQYF.

The genes are TRBV14 and TRBJ1-2; D might be TRBD1 (6 bases). This CDR3 has 14 residues. V was shortened by 4 bases and J by 4 bases, with 13 bases between the two germline ends. The germline gives CDR1 SGHDN, CDR2 FVKESK. Here the CDR3 DNA reads TGTGCCAGCAGCCTGGCAGGGGAGGTCTATGGCTACACCTTC. Amino acid sequence: CASSLAGEVYGYTF.

The chain recombines TRBV5-1 with TRBJ2-7, with D perhaps TRBD2 (6 bases). V was cut by 5 bases and J by 4 bases, with 16 bases left in between. CDR3 size: 14 residues. Germline V gives CDR1 SGHRS, CDR2 YFSETQ. DNA of the CDR3: TGCGCCAGCAGGGATAGGACTACCATTTACGAGCAGTACTTC. Its protein product is CASRDRTTIYEQYF.

The chain joins TRBV6-1 to TRBJ1-5, with TRBD1 matching 7 bases. The CDR3 contains 19 residues. V shed 1 base and J 2 bases; nucleotides not matched to a gene: 14. Germline lookup yields CDR1 MNHNS and CDR2 SASEGT. CDR3 in DNA: TGTGCCAGCAGTGAAGGATTTTGGGGGACAGCAGCTGGCAATCAGCCCCAGCATTTT. Protein sequence: CASSEGFWGTAAGNQPQHF.

The J gene is TRBJ2-1, the V gene TRBV28, with 10 bases identical to TRBD1. Germline V gene sequence: CDR1 MDHEN, CDR2 SYDVKM. The length of the CDR3 is 15 residues. The trim removed 3 bases at V and 9 bases at J, leaving 8 bases unmatched. The DNA of the CDR3 is TGTGCCAGCAGTTTTTTAGGGACAGGGGTACTTGAGCAGTTCTTC. It specifies CASSFLGTGVLEQFF.

J is TRBJ1-1 and V is TRBV7-9; possible D gene TRBD1, 6 bases. Germline V gene data show CDR1 as SEHNR and CDR2 as FQNEAQ (reference sequence). The CDR3 has 14 residues. With 2 bases removed from V and 11 bases from J, the gap between germline ends came to 18 bases. The CDR3 here is CASSLRKSGAGAFF. CDR3 in DNA: TGTGCCAGCAGCTTACGAAAGTCAGGGGCGGGGGCTTTCTTT.

This clone was observed a single time. The V and J genes are TRBV6-7 and TRBJ2-2; 7 nucleotides align to TRBD1. TRBV6-7 is sorted into the ORF group, with uncertain function. The CDR3 sequence is 12 residues long. Unmatched junction bases numbered 3, after V lost 6 bases and J lost 8 bases. The CDR3 DNA is TGTGCCAGCAGCCCCAGGGGGGGGGAGCTGTTTTTT. Amino acid sequence: CASSPRGGELFF.

This rearrangement joins TRBV4-1 to TRBJ2-7; the match to TRBD1 covers 8 bases. Germline trimming cut 1 base from V and 6 bases from J; bases unmatched to any gene: 5. There are 14 residues in the CDR3. The germline CDR1 and CDR2 sequences are MGHRA and YSYEKL. The CDR3 nucleotides are TGCGCCAGCAGCCAAGTACAGGGGGTGTGCGAGCAGTACTTC. Its protein is CASSQVQGVCEQYF.

This rearrangement joins TRBV7-3 to TRBJ2-7; D assignment may be TRBD1 or TRBD2 (5 bases each). Germline CDR1 reads SGHTA; CDR2 reads FQGTGA. CDR3 length: 16 residues. Trimming left V 5 bases short and J 1 base short, with 18 bases between. CDR3 loop: CASSPEARDVSYEQYF. The CDR3 DNA reads TGTGCCAGCAGCCCAGAAGCCCGGGACGTTTCCTACGAGCAGTACTTC.

V is TRBV11-2 and J is TRBJ2-5; 13 nucleotides line up with TRBD2. Germline CDR1 reads SGHAT; CDR2 reads FQNNGV. CDR3 length equals 17 residues. The junction had 7 bases not matched to a gene; V was cut back by 1 base and J by 5 bases. CDR3 sequence: CASSLVVRTSGSETQYF. CDR3 bases: TGTGCCAGCAGCTTAGTGGTCCGGACTAGCGGGAGTGAGACCCAGTACTTC.

V and J are TRBV29-1 and TRBJ2-5, with D possibly matching TRBD1 (6 bases). Germline assignment: CDR1 SQVTM and CDR2 ANQGSEA. The CDR3 extends over 16 amino acids. Trimming cost V 6 bases and J 5 bases, with 25 bases left between them. As DNA, the CDR3 is TGCAGCGTCGAGGGGGAAGGAGAGTCGGTGAGTGAGACCCAGTACTTC. Translation: CSVEGEGESVSETQYF.

The chain has TRBV4-1 and TRBJ1-2; D is unclear. Germline CDR1 and CDR2: MGHRA and YSYEKL. The length of the CDR3 is 15 residues. Trimming cost V 0 bases and J 1 base, with 9 bases left between them. The CDR3 sequence is CASSQDGIFNYGYTF. The CDR3, as DNA: TGCGCCAGCAGCCAAGACGGCATCTTTAACTATGGCTACACCTTC.

The V gene is TRBV6-1, the J gene TRBJ1-5; D is ambiguous. Trimming removed 8 bases from V and 0 bases from J, with 8 bases in between. This CDR3 is 13 amino acids long. The V gene's germline CDR1 is MNHNS and CDR2 SASEGT. CDR3 DNA: TGTGCCAGCGCCAAGTATAGCAATCAGCCCCAGCATTTT. Translation: CASAKYSNQPQHF.

The V call is TRBV7-3, the J call TRBJ2-4; no clear D gene. V was pared by 3 bases and J by 10 bases, with 4 bases between. This CDR3 is built from 10 residues. CDR1 and CDR2 (germline): SGHTA, FQGTGA. CDR3 sequence: CASSFGIQYF. CDR3 in DNA: TGTGCCAGCAGCTTCGGAATTCAGTACTTC.

The chain links TRBV14 to TRBJ2-6; no clear D. V lost 0 bases and J 2 bases, leaving 8 bases between the germline ends. This CDR3 comprises 16 residues. Germline values: CDR1 SGHDN, CDR2 FVKESK. For the CDR3, the DNA is TGTGCCAGCAGCCAAGATGGAGTAGCTGGGGCCAACGTCCTGACTTTC. Translation: CASSQDGVAGANVLTF.

V is TRBV4-2 and J is TRBJ2-5; D perhaps matches TRBD1 (5 bases). Trimming pared 0 bases from V and 7 bases from J, leaving 21 bases between. CDR1 is LGHNA, CDR2 YNFKEQ, per germline. The CDR3 has 17 amino acids. The chain's CDR3 is CASSQDLGPVGWGTQYF. CDR3 coding DNA: TGTGCCAGCAGCCAAGATCTGGGGCCAGTAGGATGGGGGACCCAGTACTTC.

V and J are TRBV2 and TRBJ1-2; D is undetermined. The CDR3 is 13 amino acids. CDR1 and CDR2 from the germline V gene are SNHLY and FYNNEI. Trimming removed 4 bases at V and 8 bases at J, with 14 bases between. The CDR3 here is CASSAGELGGYTF. For the CDR3, the DNA is TGTGCCAGCAGTGCCGGTGAGCTGGGGGGCTACACCTTC.

CDR3 protein: CASSSGEGETQYF. The CDR3 nucleotides read TGTGCCAGCAGTTCAGGGGAGGGAGAGACCCAGTACTTC. The chain is built from TRBV6-4 and TRBJ2-5; possibly TRBD2 for D (7 bases). The germline V gene has CDR1 MRHNA and CDR2 SNTAGT. V was shortened by 5 bases and J by 4 bases, with 11 bases between the two germline ends. The CDR3 length is 13 residues.

V is TRBV7-2 and J is TRBJ2-1; 14 positions match TRBD2. The length of the CDR3 is 18 residues. V gave up 4 bases and J gave up 0 bases; unmatched junction bases: 5. Looked up from germline, CDR1 is SGHTA and CDR2 is FQGNSA. CDR3 loop: CASSSGLAGAHSYNEQFF. In DNA form, the CDR3 reads TGTGCCAGCAGCTCGGGACTAGCGGGAGCACACTCCTACAATGAGCAGTTCTTC.